A single sample gave rise to the 17 T cell receptor beta chains below, sequenced in a study of regulatory T cells in long-lasting Graves disease. Construction of TCR beta libraries relied on iRepertoire HTBI primers and on Arm-PCR targeting CDR3 regions. Each CDR3 protein gets one entry after TCRdb re-called the multiplex PCR reads with MiXCR. The table records approximately 400,000 distinct CDR3 sequences, approximately 12% of them present only once. The time point was: newly diagnosed GD, antithyroid drugs for less than 3 months. Making the TCR library involved RNA that had been extracted from PBMCs. This sample was also put to use in a study of T cells in Graves' hyperthyroidism and ophthalmopathy.

Here the sequenced sample was peripheral blood mononuclear cells (PBMCs), taken at new diagnosis, from a patient treated with antithyroid drugs. Receptors originate from a woman younger than 35 with Graves disease.

This clonotype has ten or more counts. V is TRBV29-1 and J is TRBJ2-4, with D perhaps matching TRBD1 (6 bases). CDR1 is SQVTM and CDR2 is ANQGSEA in the germline V gene. The CDR3 extends over 19 amino acids. The V end lost 0 bases, the J end lost 0 bases, and 21 bases lay between the germline ends. The CDR3 DNA reads as TGCAGCGTTGAAGATCCGGTCAGGGGTTCCAGGGTAGCCAAAAACATTCAGTACTTC. As protein: CSVEDPVRGSRVAKNIQYF.

This clonotype was seen a few times. DNA for the CDR3: TGCAGCGGTGCAGGCCTAGCGGGAGTCAATGAGCAGTTCTTC. Protein: CSGAGLAGVNEQFF. This chain links TRBV29-1 with TRBJ2-1, with TRBD2 matching 10 bases. Losses at the gene ends were 7 bases for V and 6 bases for J; bases not matched to a gene: 9. The CDR3 covers 14 residues. Germline V CDR1 and CDR2: SQVTM, ANQGSEA.

CDR3 region: CAAEGWSNEQFF. In nucleotides, the CDR3 is TGTGCCGCGGAGGGTTGGAGCAATGAGCAGTTCTTC. The chain uses TRBV10-3 and TRBJ2-1, with a possible D match to TRBD2 (6 bases). The CDR3 is 12 residues long. Germline V gene sequence: CDR1 ENHRY, CDR2 SYGVKD. The V gene lost 11 bases and the J gene lost 6 bases, with 14 bases spanning the gap.

This clonotype was detected ten times or more. V is TRBV28 and J is TRBJ2-7; D possibly corresponds to TRBD2 (6 bases). The CDR3 is 15 residues long. Trimming removed 5 bases from V and 5 bases from J, with 19 bases in between. Germline loops: CDR1 MDHEN, CDR2 SYDVKM. CDR3 nucleotide sequence: TGTGCCAGCAGTCGGAGGGGTGGTAATAGGGACGAGCAGTACTTC. Amino acid sequence: CASSRRGGNRDEQYF.

V usage is TRBV12-3 or TRBV12-4 and J usage is TRBJ2-2; 8 bases match TRBD2. The length of the CDR3 is 15 residues. V trimming: 6 bases; J trimming: 3 bases; junction bases outside the gene matches: 6. The CDR3 here is CASRSGLGDTGELFF. CDR3 in DNA: TGTGCCAGCAGGTCGGGACTAGGAGACACCGGGGAGCTGTTTTTT.

This clonotype was found many times. V gene TRBV7-8 combines with J gene TRBJ2-7; the match to TRBD2 covers 9 bases. Germline V CDR1 and CDR2: SGHVS, FQNEAQ. With 5 bases clipped from V and 6 bases from J, the junction kept 11 bases outside the gene matches. This CDR3 region has 15 residues. CDR3 in DNA: TGTGCCAGCAGCCCCCGGCTAGCGGGGTTTCTCGAGCAGTACGTC. Amino acids: CASSPRLAGFLEQYV.

The table lists this clonotype with many counts. This chain uses TRBV19 with TRBJ1-1; tentative D call: TRBD1 (6 bases). Between the trimmed V and J ends, which lost 7 bases and 0 bases, there was a span of 15 bases. This CDR3 comprises 15 residues. CDR1 is LNHDA and CDR2 is SQIVND in the germline V gene (reference sequence). The CDR3 here is CASIKARGLNTEAFF. The CDR3 region has the DNA TGTGCCAGTATTAAGGCCAGGGGCTTGAACACTGAAGCTTTCTTT.

This clonotype was seen ten or more times. The V and J genes are TRBV18 and TRBJ2-7; 9 nucleotides match TRBD1. There are 15 residues in the CDR3. The junction had 10 bases not matched to a gene; V was cut back by 5 bases and J by 5 bases. The germline V gene encodes CDR1 KGHSH and CDR2 LQKENI. CDR3 protein: CASSANPGQGDEQYV. Written as DNA, the CDR3 is TGTGCCAGCTCAGCGAACCCGGGACAGGGTGACGAGCAGTACGTC.

In this sample, this clonotype turned up many times. V gene TRBV14 combines with J gene TRBJ2-2; perhaps TRBD2 as D (6 bases). Germline CDR1 SGHDN, CDR2 FVKESK. V lost 1 base, J lost 7 bases, and 10 bases lay in between. There are 14 residues in the CDR3. CDR3 nucleotides: TGTGCCAGCAGCCAAGGAGGACTACGCGGGGAGCTGTTTTTT. This sequence encodes CASSQGGLRGELFF. The full variable domain, completed using reference TRBV14 and TRBJ2-2, is EAGVTQFPSHSVIEKGQTVTLRCDPISGHDNLYWYRRVMGKEIKFLLHFVKESKQDESGMPNNRFLAERTGGTYSTLKVQPAELEDSGVYFCASSQGGLRGELFFGEGSRLTVL.

This clonotype turned up a few times. V and J are TRBV2 and TRBJ1-1; D gene uncertain. The V end lost 2 bases, the J end lost 1 base, and 11 bases lay between the germline ends. The CDR3 loop spans 15 amino acids. Looked up from germline, CDR1 is SNHLY and CDR2 is FYNNEI. For the CDR3, the DNA is TGTGCCAGCAGTGAATTCCGTGAGGAGAACACTGAAGCTTTCTTT. Translation: CASSEFREENTEAFF. Filled out from reference TRBV2 and TRBJ1-1, the complete variable domain reads EPEVTQTPSHQVTQMGQEVILRCVPISNHLYFYWYRQILGQKVEFLVSFYNNEISEKSEIFDDQFSVERPDGSNFTLKIRSTKLEDSAMYFCASSEFREENTEAFFGQGTRLTVV.

This clonotype was seen repeatedly, ten times or more. V gene TRBV5-1 combines with J gene TRBJ2-7; D might be TRBD1 (6 bases). The ends were cut back, 0 bases at V and 5 bases at J, with 15 bases in the middle. Germline assignment: CDR1 SGHRS and CDR2 YFSETQ. The CDR3 has 15 residues. Here the CDR3 reads CASSLDTGFRHEQYV. DNA for the CDR3: TGCGCCAGCAGCTTGGATACAGGGTTTAGGCACGAGCAGTACGTC.

Many counts were recorded for this clonotype. V is TRBV13 and J is TRBJ1-6, with 9 bases that match TRBD1. The CDR3 spans 17 residues. Germline assignment: CDR1 PRHDT and CDR2 FYEKMQ (reference sequence). Trimming took 6 bases from V and 10 from J; bases not matched to a gene: 16. This chain's CDR3 is CASRDGQGHQSWSPLHF. The CDR3 DNA reads as TGTGCCAGCAGAGATGGACAGGGGCATCAGAGTTGGTCACCCCTCCACTTT.

This clonotype was observed at least ten times. CDR3 nucleotides: TGCGCCAGCAGCCAAGGGCGAATGGGGGGCTACACCTTC. This encodes CASSQGRMGGYTF. J is TRBJ1-2 and V is TRBV4-3; no definite D call. CDR3 size: 13 residues. The V and J ends lost 1 base and 8 bases respectively, with 11 bases between them. Germline CDR1 and CDR2: LGHNA and YSLEER.

This clonotype was detected many times. J is TRBJ1-1 and V is TRBV6-1, with D hard to call. Trimming removed 6 bases from V and 7 bases from J, with 6 bases in between. CDR3 length: 10 amino acids. CDR1 MNHNS and CDR2 SASEGT come from the germline V gene. The CDR3 spells CASRGGEAFF. The CDR3 bases are TGTGCCAGCAGGGGAGGTGAAGCTTTCTTT.

This clonotype was counted many times. This chain connects TRBV7-6 to TRBJ1-1; no clear D. CDR3 size: 14 residues. Per germline, CDR1 SGHVS and CDR2 FNYEAQ. V was shortened by 2 bases and J by 0 bases, with 7 bases between the two germline ends. CDR3: CASSLSVMNTEAFF. The CDR3 bases are TGTGCCAGCAGCTTATCCGTGATGAACACTGAAGCTTTCTTT.

Concerning this clonotype: A clone one base away is much larger, so this may be a read error. The CDR3 end shows no conserved phenylalanine or tryptophan, and so a read error is likely. The chain recombines TRBV3-1 with TRBJ1-3, with 7 bases aligning to TRBD1. This CDR3 has 17 amino acids. Germline loops: CDR1 LGHDT, CDR2 YNNKEL (reference sequence). Trimming at V came to 1 base and at J to 2 bases, leaving 8 bases not matched to a gene. The DNA for the CDR3 is TGTGCCAGCAGCCAAGGAGCACAGGGGAGCGCTGGAAACACCATATATTCT. The encoded protein is CASSQGAQGSAGNTIYS.

The J gene is TRBJ2-5, the V gene TRBV5-5, with 7 bases lining up with TRBD2. The CDR3 covers 16 residues. Germline CDR1 is SGHKS and CDR2 is YYEKEE (reference sequence). Unmatched junction bases numbered 9, after V lost 2 bases and J lost 2 bases. The CDR3 is CASSFLVGGTQETQYF. CDR3 bases: TGTGCCAGCAGCTTTTTAGTGGGAGGGACTCAAGAGACCCAGTACTTC. The variable domain in full, with the rest retrieved from reference TRBV5-5 and TRBJ2-5, is DAGVTQSPTHLIKTRGQQVTLRCSPISGHKSVSWYQQVLGQGPQFIFQYYEKEERGRGNFPDRFSARQFPNYSSELNVNALLLGDSALYLCASSFLVGGTQETQYFGPGTRLLVL.